This T cell receptor (beta chain) was recovered during a study of somatic mutations in cytotoxic T cells in rheumatoid arthritis. Study-level background: Nearly 100% purity was obtained when some V beta antibody-stained T-cell populations were flow-sorted; these included V beta1+ cells sequenced for TCRB. Study findings and constraints: A finding that went unadjusted for multiple comparisons was the slight underrepresentation of TRBV07 in rheumatoid arthritis patients. The clonality of CD8+ T cells was not significantly different between rheumatoid arthritis patients and age-matched healthy controls. Rheumatoid arthritis patients showed CD8+ clonality increasing with age, unlike healthy controls.

Trimming left V 3 bases short and J 2 bases short, with 11 bases between. This CDR3 is built from 15 residues. Germline CDR1 is SGDLS and CDR2 is YYNGEE. In the case of this clone: Antigen specificity is unknown.

TCRdb's table, derived via immunoSEQ multiplex PCR, lists solely in-frame clones and lacks some. The data show about 30,000 clones, roughly four fifths seen once. Sample: CD8+ T cells sorted from blood. J is TRBJ1-4 and V is TRBV9, with D possibly being TRBD1 (6 bases). The source of this sequence is an adult with rheumatoid arthritis. CDR3 loop: CASSATGNTNEKLFF. The DNA for the CDR3 is TGTGCCAGCAGCGCAACAGGGAATACTAATGAAAAACTGTTTTTT.